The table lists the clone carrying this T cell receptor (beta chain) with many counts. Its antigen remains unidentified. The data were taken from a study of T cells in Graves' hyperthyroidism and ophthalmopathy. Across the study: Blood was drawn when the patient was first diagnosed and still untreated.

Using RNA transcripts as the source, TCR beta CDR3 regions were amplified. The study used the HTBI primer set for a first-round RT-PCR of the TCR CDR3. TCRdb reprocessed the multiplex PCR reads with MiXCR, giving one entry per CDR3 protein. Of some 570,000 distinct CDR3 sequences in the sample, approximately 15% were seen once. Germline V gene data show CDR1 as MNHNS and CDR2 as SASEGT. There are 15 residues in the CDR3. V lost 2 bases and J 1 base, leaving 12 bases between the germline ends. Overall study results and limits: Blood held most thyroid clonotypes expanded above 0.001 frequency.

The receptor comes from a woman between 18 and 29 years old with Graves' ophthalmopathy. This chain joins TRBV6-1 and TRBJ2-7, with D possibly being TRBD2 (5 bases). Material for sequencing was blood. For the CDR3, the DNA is TGTGCCAGCAGTGAAAGTAGCGCTCTGTCCTACGAGCAGTACTTC. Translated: CASSESSALSYEQYF.